This T cell receptor (beta chain) was observed in a study of human thymus T cells (dated by TCRdb to the early 2020s). In the study overall: The study described the TCR alpha and beta repertoires in under 10 infant thymus samples and a few matching peripheral blood samples. Donor ages ranging from roughly 7 to 250 days were recorded, and a handful of male and two female infants were included in the cohort.

Measured from the cysteine to the phenylalanine, the CDR3 is 15 residues long. The entry retains the CDR3 DNA only, 45 bases that are in frame from base 1. The germline V and J ends show losses of 5 bases and 7 bases respectively, and no gene match explains 9 bases of the junction. The germline V gene gives CDR1 as SGHTA and CDR2 as FQGTGA. As concerns this clone: Its binding antigen is unknown. No qualities accompany the bases; no much larger clone lies one base away.

Study-wide conclusions, independent of this receptor: Usage of V and J gene segments appeared to be biased in both the thymic and the peripheral blood repertoires. On average, about 800,000 unique TCRB clonotypes were obtained from thymus samples, compared with approximately 82,000 from blood samples.

TCRB and TCRAD loci were amplified from a standardized quantity of quality-controlled genomic DNA using the immunoSEQ multiplex PCR assay. The amplicons covered the V(D)J region and were long enough to include the CDR3 and to identify the V and J genes. Amplicon sequencing was performed on an Illumina platform through the commercial immunoSEQ service. Per the authors' processing: Primer bias and sequencing errors were corrected as previously described, and TCRAD and TCRB definitions were based on the IMGT database. immunoSEQ Analyzer 3.0 and VDJTools were used for repertoire analysis, which covered basic statistics, V/J segment usage, diversity estimates, rarefaction and pairwise overlap. Diversity was estimated with Chao1, ChaoE, Efron-Thisted, Shannon and inverse Simpson indices, and also on datasets down-sampled to the smallest sample. Repertoire overlap was determined by strict matching of CDR3 nucleotide sequence, V gene and J gene, and Jaccard-based multidimensional scaling clustering was applied. The clones in this table, taken by TCRdb from immuneACCESS, are in-frame only. Not every clone is retained; where verified, under half of the shortfall comes from an unresolved V gene, and the cause of the rest is unknown. V, J and clone size are those of that table, while D and trimming were read from the DNA. The sample profile shows about 50,000 clones; 95% of them were found once. Of the sample, around 0.2% is held by the ten largest clones.

Donors were immunologically healthy infants undergoing open corrective cardiac surgery for congenital heart defects in Finland. For four of the eight donors, a small roughly 0.5-1 mL aliquot of peripheral blood was collected during surgery. For the blood samples, genomic DNA was extracted from all available leukocytes instead of from a set number of cells. Erythrocytes were removed from blood with ACK lysis buffer, and the leukocytes were stored as pellets at -70 °C. Genomic DNA was extracted from frozen cell pellets with a QIAsymphony instrument. This receptor was taken from a girl under three years old with a congenital heart defect but otherwise immunologically healthy. Sequencing was performed on blood. The rearrangement joined TRBV7-3 to TRBJ2-1; TRBD1 matches 9 bases in the middle. The CDR3 loop reads CASSPRQGGRNEQFF. The DNA is as follows: TGTGCCAGCAGCCCTAGACAGGGGGGGAGGAATGAGCAGTTCTTC.